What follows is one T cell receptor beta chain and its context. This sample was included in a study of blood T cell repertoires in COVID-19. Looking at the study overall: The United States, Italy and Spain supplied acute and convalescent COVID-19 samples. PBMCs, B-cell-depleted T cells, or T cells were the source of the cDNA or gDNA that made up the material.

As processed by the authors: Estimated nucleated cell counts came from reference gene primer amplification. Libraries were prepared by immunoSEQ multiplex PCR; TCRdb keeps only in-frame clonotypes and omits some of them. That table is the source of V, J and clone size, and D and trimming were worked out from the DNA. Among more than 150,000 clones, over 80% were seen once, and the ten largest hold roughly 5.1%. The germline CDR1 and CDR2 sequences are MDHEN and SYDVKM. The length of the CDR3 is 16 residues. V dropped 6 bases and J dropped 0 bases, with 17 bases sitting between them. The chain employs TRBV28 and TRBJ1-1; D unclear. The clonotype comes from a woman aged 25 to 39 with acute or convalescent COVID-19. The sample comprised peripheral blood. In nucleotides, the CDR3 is TGTGCCAGCAGGCCTAGATTATGGGTCATGAACACTGAAGCTTTCTTT. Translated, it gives CASRPRLWVMNTEAFF.